The 14 T cell receptor beta chains below come from one sample, sequenced in a study of human T cells and chemical hapten exposure. Via MiXCR, TCRdb re-called the RACE reads, giving one row per CDR3 protein. The sample consists of about 120,000 distinct CDR3 sequences, approximately 15% of them appearing once. This sample's time point: pre-sensitization, week 0. Treatment meaning: therapeutic diphenylcyclopropenone sensitization with weekly scalp DPC. Sequences were derived from whole blood, sampled in connection with sensitization to the hapten diphenylcyclopropenone (DPC). The receptor source for this set is a woman aged 18-30 years with alopecia areata. Some clones in this sample may be carry-over from other donors' samples.

This clonotype was picked up a small number of times. The chain recombines TRBV11-2 with TRBJ2-3; a possible D gene is TRBD1 (6 bases). From germline, CDR1 is SGHAT and CDR2 FQNNGV. This CDR3 region has 16 residues. V was cut by 5 bases and J by 0 bases, with 15 bases left in between. CDR3 sequence: CASSQPWQGSTDTQYF. The DNA for the CDR3 is TGTGCCAGCAGCCAACCGTGGCAGGGGAGCACAGATACGCAGTATTTT.

This sequence joins TRBV20-1 and TRBJ1-1, with D perhaps TRBD1 (5 bases). The CDR3 covers 14 residues. CDR1 DFQATT and CDR2 SNEGSKA come from the germline V gene (reference sequence). The V end lost 1 base, the J end lost 4 bases, and 13 bases lay between the germline ends. The DNA for the CDR3 is TGCAGTGCTAGAGGTTACGACAGTCGCACTGAAGCTTTCTTT. It translates to CSARGYDSRTEAFF.

This clonotype was counted a few times. The genes are TRBV3-1 and TRBJ2-1, with unresolved D. V lost 0 bases and J lost 9, with 15 bases in between. The CDR3 contains 15 residues. CDR1 is LGHDT and CDR2 is YNNKEL in the germline V gene (reference sequence). DNA of the CDR3: TGTGCCAGCAGCCAAGATCGGGTTAACCTGGGTGAGCAGTTCTTC. It codes for CASSQDRVNLGEQFF.

The chain joins TRBV20-1 to TRBJ1-5; D perhaps matches TRBD1 (6 bases). The ends were cut back, 2 bases at V and 2 bases at J, with 10 bases in the middle. The CDR3 is 14 residues long. Germline values: CDR1 DFQATT, CDR2 SNEGSKA (reference sequence). For the CDR3, the DNA is TGCAGTGCTAGAACAGGGTGGGGCAATCAGCCCCAGCATTTT. Protein: CSARTGWGNQPQHF.

The rearrangement links TRBV2 to TRBJ2-1, with 9 bases lining up with TRBD2. The germline CDR1 and CDR2 sequences are SNHLY and FYNNEI. J gave up 0 bases and V 6 bases, and 12 bases lay outside the gene matches. CDR3 size: 18 residues. The CDR3 DNA follows: TGTGCCAGCAGGCACCCGGGACTAGCCTCGGGCTCCTACAATGAGCAGTTCTTC. It is translated as CASRHPGLASGSYNEQFF.

This chain connects TRBV19 to TRBJ2-7; D is ambiguous. V was pared by 3 bases and J by 1 base, with 7 bases between. Germline values: CDR1 LNHDA, CDR2 SQIVND (reference sequence). The CDR3 extends over 13 amino acids. CDR3 in amino acids: CASSMDGSYEQYF. In DNA form, the CDR3 reads TGTGCCAGTAGTATGGACGGATCCTACGAGCAGTACTTC.

The gene calls are TRBV5-6 and TRBJ2-7; D gene uncertain. Germline V gene sequence: CDR1 SGHDT, CDR2 YYEEEE. With 0 bases removed from V and 4 bases from J, the gap between germline ends came to 11 bases. The CDR3 is 14 residues long. The CDR3 here is CASSLVARVYEQYF. CDR3 bases: TGTGCCAGCAGCTTGGTTGCTAGGGTGTACGAGCAGTACTTC.

The V call is TRBV12-3 or TRBV12-4, the J call TRBJ2-3; D could derive from TRBD1 or TRBD2 (6 bases each). Trimming removed 6 bases from V and 5 bases from J, with 18 bases in between. CDR3 size: 15 residues. In DNA form, the CDR3 reads TGTGCCAGCAGACCGCGGGACACCCTCCGAGATACGCAGTATTTT. Its translation: CASRPRDTLRDTQYF.

This rearrangement joins TRBV9 to TRBJ2-6; D not resolved. V lost 1 base and J lost 2, with 4 bases in between. Germline CDR1 is SGDLS and CDR2 is YYNGEE. The CDR3 spans 14 residues. The CDR3 reads CASSVTAGANVLTF. The CDR3, as DNA: TGTGCCAGCAGCGTAACAGCTGGGGCCAACGTCCTGACTTTC.

This clonotype was recorded a few times. The gene calls are TRBV7-9 and TRBJ1-1, with a possible D match to TRBD1 (5 bases). This CDR3 contains 16 residues. In germline, CDR1 is SEHNR, CDR2 FQNEAQ (reference sequence). The germline V and J ends were trimmed by 1 base and 3 bases, with 15 bases remaining between them. The CDR3 here is CASSLGSSGFDTEAFF. The CDR3 coding sequence is TGTGCCAGCAGCTTAGGATCGTCAGGGTTCGACACTGAAGCTTTCTTT.

This clonotype was found a few times. The chain uses TRBV28 and TRBJ2-3; a weak D match, TRBD1 (6 bases). The CDR3 has 17 amino acids. The germline gives CDR1 MDHEN, CDR2 SYDVKM. V was pared by 5 bases and J by 1 base, with 19 bases between. DNA for the CDR3: TGTGCCAGCAGTCTGGGGGTCGGGACACCTGGCACAGATACGCAGTATTTT. Translated, it gives CASSLGVGTPGTDTQYF.

The rearrangement joins TRBV6-2 or TRBV6-3 to TRBJ2-4, with 14 bases aligning to TRBD2. The CDR3 sequence is 18 residues long. Germline V lookup: CDR1 MNHEY, CDR2 SVGEGT. V trimming: 5 bases; J trimming: 2 bases; junction bases outside the gene matches: 8. The CDR3 DNA follows: TGTGCCAGCAGTCGGGGGACTAGCGGGGGAGGAACCAAAAACATTCAGTACTTC. It yields the protein CASSRGTSGGGTKNIQYF.

The V and J genes are TRBV9 and TRBJ2-5; D not certain. Germline V gives CDR1 SGDLS, CDR2 YYNGEE. V was pared by 2 bases and J by 5 bases, with 16 bases between. The CDR3 contains 15 residues. The CDR3 DNA sequence: TGTGCCAGCAGCGTTCAGATGAGTCCGGTGGAGACCCAGTACTTC. The encoded protein is CASSVQMSPVETQYF.

The V gene is TRBV7-9, the J gene TRBJ2-1; D gene unclear. V was trimmed by 5 bases and J by 8 bases, leaving 7 bases between them. The CDR3 sequence is 11 residues long. Germline V lookup: CDR1 SEHNR, CDR2 FQNEAQ (reference sequence). CDR3 bases: TGTGCCAGCAGCCCCCACGATGAGCAGTTCTTC. Protein sequence: CASSPHDEQFF.